The clone carrying this T cell receptor (beta chain) occurred a few times. The antigen remains undetermined. Patients were ineligible given autoimmune disease history or systemic immunosuppression. The record originates from a study of OX40 agonist ivuxolimab in advanced cancers. Whole-study context: Three patients, one with hepatocellular carcinoma and two with cutaneous melanoma, responded partially. Study-level points and caveats: Clones of CD4+ and CD8+ blood T cells grew by week 6 at doses of 0.1 to 3.0 mg/kg.

The V segment lost 5 bases and the J segment 7 bases; nucleotides outside the gene matches: 6. Per the germline V gene, CDR1 is LNHDA and CDR2 is SQIVND (reference sequence). CDR3 size: 14 residues. Sequenced by immunoSEQ multiplex PCR; TCRdb stores in-frame clones only, minus some. The table includes roughly 80,000 clones, 83% detected once. The chain links TRBV19 to TRBJ2-1; 9 bases fit TRBD2. This TCR was sampled from an adult with an advanced solid tumor such as melanoma, head and neck, liver or kidney cancer. This specimen consisted of CD4+ or CD8+ T cells sorted from blood, obtained in a trial of the OX40 agonist ivuxolimab. DNA of the CDR3: TGTGCCAGTAGTGGGACTAGCACTACAAATGAGCAGTTCTTC. Protein: CASSGTSTTNEQFF.